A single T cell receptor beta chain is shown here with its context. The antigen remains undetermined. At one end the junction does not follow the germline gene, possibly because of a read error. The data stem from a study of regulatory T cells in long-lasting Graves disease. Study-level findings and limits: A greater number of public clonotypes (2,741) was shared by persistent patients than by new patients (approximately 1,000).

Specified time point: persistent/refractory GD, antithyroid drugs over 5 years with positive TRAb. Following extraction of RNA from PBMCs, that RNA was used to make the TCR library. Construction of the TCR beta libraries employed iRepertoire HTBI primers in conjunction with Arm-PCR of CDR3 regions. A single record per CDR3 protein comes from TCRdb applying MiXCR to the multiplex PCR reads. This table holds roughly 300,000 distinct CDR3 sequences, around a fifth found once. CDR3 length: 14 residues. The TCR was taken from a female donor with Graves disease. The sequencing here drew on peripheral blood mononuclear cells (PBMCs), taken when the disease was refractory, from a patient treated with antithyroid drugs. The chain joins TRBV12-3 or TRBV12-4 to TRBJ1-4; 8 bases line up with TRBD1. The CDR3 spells CASSFQGANGKLFF. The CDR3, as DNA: TGCGCCAGCAGTTTTCAGGGGGCAAATGGAAAACTGTTTTTT.